This TCR beta chain was sequenced in a study of CD8 T cells in Susac syndrome. This clonotype was seen once. Its antigen is still unknown. Broader study findings: An acknowledgment was made by the study that its TCR sequencing and HLA analysis involved relatively few individuals.

Reverse transcription of roughly 0.45 to 1 ug RNA was performed with random hexamers. The amplification used immunoSEQ multiplex PCR on TCR beta CDR3; it spanned 54 Vbeta and 13 Jbeta. Using its own MiXCR run on the immunoSEQ multiplex PCR reads, TCRdb lists one record per CDR3 protein. The data contain 250,000 to 300,000 distinct CDR3 sequences, approximately 89% of them singletons. CDR1 and CDR2 from the germline V gene are MGHDK and SYGVNS. This CDR3 is 15 amino acids long. Unmatched junction bases numbered 5, after V lost 8 bases and J lost 0 bases. From blood CD8+ and CD4+ T cells, the TCR beta chain was sequenced. TEMRA cells were enriched by FACS, and CD4+ and CD8+ T cells were negatively isolated.

This chain links TRBV25-1 with TRBJ1-3, with 9 bases matching TRBD1. Sample: CD8+ T cells from PBMCs. The TCR originated in a human donor with multiple sclerosis. The CDR3 spells CASRGQGYSGNTIYF. As DNA, the CDR3 is TGTGCCAGCCGGGGACAGGGTTACTCTGGAAACACCATATATTTT.